The entry below describes one T cell receptor (beta chain). Its target is unknown. The source of the sample is a study of blood T cells in healthy people across ages. Study outcomes and limitations: While age rose, TCR beta diversity per million T cells dropped in a roughly linear way.

The CDR3 consists of 16 residues. CDR1 is SGHKS, CDR2 YYEKEE, per germline (reference sequence). Losses at the gene ends were 4 bases for V and 6 bases for J; bases not matched to a gene: 9. A second PCR of 7 to 11 cycles used a sample-barcoded 5' primer and a J-beta primer mix. TCRdb re-derived calls from the 5' RACE reads in MiXCR, one entry per CDR3 protein. The sample lists about 580,000 distinct CDR3 sequences; about 45% were seen once. The TCR was taken from a man of 80 years or more in good health. The sample taken for sequencing was blood. The V call is TRBV5-5, the J call TRBJ2-1; 11 nucleotides match TRBD2. The CDR3 DNA sequence: TGTGCCAGCAGCCAGATGACTAGCGGGACTCCCAATGAGCAGTTCTTC. It is translated as CASSQMTSGTPNEQFF. Complete variable domain (other parts from reference TRBV5-5 and TRBJ2-1): DAGVTQSPTHLIKTRGQQVTLRCSPISGHKSVSWYQQVLGQGPQFIFQYYEKEERGRGNFPDRFSARQFPNYSSELNVNALLLGDSALYLCASSQMTSGTPNEQFFGPGTRLTVL.